A single T cell receptor beta chain is shown here with its context. Its target is not known. The primer mix had 60 Vbeta and 13 Jbeta primers. This table comes from immunoSEQ multiplex PCR, and its TCRdb copy is limited to in-frame clones, with some not included. The data show around 57,000 clones, with more than 70% seen just once and about 1.6% held by the top ten. Losses at the gene ends were 2 bases for V and 6 bases for J; bases not matched to a gene: 9. The germline V gene has CDR1 MNHEY and CDR2 SMNVEV (reference sequence). There are 15 residues in the CDR3. These data are taken from a study of cytomegalovirus exposure and HLA in healthy donors. The wider study: Early released data comprised around 80 million unique TCRs from HLA-typed donors. Findings and limits, study-wide: Fewer N-insertions (relative to the roughly 720-donor mean) were reportedly seen in an Asian-associated ancestry cluster in a later analysis. Roughly uniform depth of sequencing across donors was assumed in presence/absence analyses.

This receptor was identified in a man aged 30 to 45 in good health and CMV-seropositive. Sequencing was performed on PBMCs. V gene TRBV27 combines with J gene TRBJ1-2, with 7 bases aligning to TRBD1. The CDR3 here is CASSLRRQGEHGYTF. The CDR3 DNA is TGTGCCAGCAGTTTACGGCGGCAGGGGGAGCATGGCTACACCTTC.